A selection of T cell receptor beta chains follows, all from one sample in a study of CD8 T cells in ankylosing spondylitis. TCRdb re-called the 5' RACE reads through MiXCR, storing one row per CDR3 protein. The table records just under 550,000 distinct CDR3 sequences, about 13% of them present only once. Sequences were obtained from blood, either unsorted or a sorted T cell fraction (not recorded which). The origin of the receptors is a male donor with ankylosing spondylitis. Both conserved end residues are part of each CDR3. D genes are given only for firm matches. Clone sizes are given selectively: once, few, many, or a class where the clone is expanded.

size	V	J	D	CDR3	DNA
many	TRBV12-3/TRBV12-4	TRBJ2-1	.	CASSLGSVFNEQFF	TGTGCCAGCAGTTTAGGGTCGGTGTTCAATGAGCAGTTCTTC
.	TRBV6-1	TRBJ1-2	TRBD1	CASTGETGVQGYTF	TGTGCCAGCACCGGAGAGACAGGGGTCCAGGGCTACACCTTC
.	TRBV13	TRBJ1-1	TRBD1	CASSARRGLNTEAFF	TGTGCCAGCAGCGCCCGAAGGGGGCTGAACACTGAAGCTTTCTTT
.	TRBV27	TRBJ2-1	TRBD2	CASGWTSGRYNEQFF	TGTGCCAGCGGCTGGACTAGCGGGAGATACAATGAGCAGTTCTTC
many	TRBV5-5	TRBJ2-1	.	CASSFSPYNEQFF	TGTGCCAGCAGCTTTAGTCCTTACAATGAGCAGTTCTTC
many	TRBV7-2	TRBJ2-1	.	CASSSSGPSRNEQFF	TGTGCCAGCAGCTCCTCGGGACCATCTAGGAATGAGCAGTTCTTC
.	TRBV5-1	TRBJ2-3	TRBD2	CASSTASGRGADTQYF	TGCGCCAGCAGCACCGCTAGCGGGAGAGGCGCAGATACGCAGTATTTT
.	TRBV6-2/TRBV6-3	TRBJ2-3	TRBD1	CASSRQGVGTDTQYF	TGTGCCAGCAGCCGACAGGGGGTCGGCACAGATACGCAGTATTTT
few	TRBV10-3	TRBJ2-5	TRBD2	CAISEGASGQWWETQYF	TGTGCCATCAGTGAGGGGGCTAGCGGGCAATGGTGGGAGACCCAGTACTTC
many	TRBV5-1	TRBJ2-7	.	CASSSQGTAYEQYF	TGCGCCAGCAGCTCCCAGGGGACCGCCTACGAGCAGTACTTC
many	TRBV4-1	TRBJ2-5	.	CASSQEGRGSYETQYF	TGCGCCAGCAGCCAAGAAGGAAGGGGATCGTACGAGACCCAGTACTTC
many	TRBV5-1	TRBJ2-1	.	CASSLGTDNEQFF	TGCGCCAGCAGCTTGGGGACAGACAATGAGCAGTTCTTC
few	TRBV10-1	TRBJ2-1	TRBD2	CASGRTSGTNEQFF	TGCGCCAGCGGGAGGACTAGCGGGACTAATGAGCAGTTCTTC
few	TRBV13	TRBJ2-4	.	CASSFTNKNIQYF	TGTGCCAGCAGCTTCACTAATAAAAACATTCAGTACTTC